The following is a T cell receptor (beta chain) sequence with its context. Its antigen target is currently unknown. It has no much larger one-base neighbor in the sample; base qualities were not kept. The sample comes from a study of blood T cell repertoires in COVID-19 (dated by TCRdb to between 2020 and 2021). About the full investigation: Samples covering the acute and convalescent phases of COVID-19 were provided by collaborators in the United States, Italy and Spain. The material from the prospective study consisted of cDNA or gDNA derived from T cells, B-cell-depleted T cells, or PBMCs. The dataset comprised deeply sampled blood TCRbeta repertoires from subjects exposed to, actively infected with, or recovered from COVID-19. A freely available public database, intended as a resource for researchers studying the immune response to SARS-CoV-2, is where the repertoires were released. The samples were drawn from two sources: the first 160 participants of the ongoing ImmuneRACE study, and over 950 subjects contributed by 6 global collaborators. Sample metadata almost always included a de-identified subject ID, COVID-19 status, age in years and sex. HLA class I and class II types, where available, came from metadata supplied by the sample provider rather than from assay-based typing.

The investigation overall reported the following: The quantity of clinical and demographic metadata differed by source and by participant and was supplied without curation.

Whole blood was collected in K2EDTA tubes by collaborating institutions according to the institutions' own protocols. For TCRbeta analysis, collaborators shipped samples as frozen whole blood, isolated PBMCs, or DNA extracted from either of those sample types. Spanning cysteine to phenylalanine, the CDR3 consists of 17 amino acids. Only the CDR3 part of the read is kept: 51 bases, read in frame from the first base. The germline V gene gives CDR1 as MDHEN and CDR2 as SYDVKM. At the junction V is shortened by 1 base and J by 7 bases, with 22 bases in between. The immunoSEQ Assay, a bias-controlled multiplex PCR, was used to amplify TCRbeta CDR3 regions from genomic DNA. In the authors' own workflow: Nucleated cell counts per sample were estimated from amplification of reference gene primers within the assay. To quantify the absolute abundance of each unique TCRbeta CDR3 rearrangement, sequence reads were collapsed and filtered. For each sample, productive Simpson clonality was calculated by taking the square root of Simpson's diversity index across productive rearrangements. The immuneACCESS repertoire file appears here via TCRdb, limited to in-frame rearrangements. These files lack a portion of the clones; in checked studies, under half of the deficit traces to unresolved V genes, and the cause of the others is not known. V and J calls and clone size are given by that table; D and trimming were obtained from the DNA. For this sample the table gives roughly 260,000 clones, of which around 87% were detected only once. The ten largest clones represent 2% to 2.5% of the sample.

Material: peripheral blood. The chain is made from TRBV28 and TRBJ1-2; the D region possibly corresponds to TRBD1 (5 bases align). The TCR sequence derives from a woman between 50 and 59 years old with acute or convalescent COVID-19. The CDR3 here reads CASSLFLAVREEGGYTF. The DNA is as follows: TGTGCCAGCAGTTTATTTTTAGCGGTCAGGGAGGAGGGTGGCTACACCTTC.